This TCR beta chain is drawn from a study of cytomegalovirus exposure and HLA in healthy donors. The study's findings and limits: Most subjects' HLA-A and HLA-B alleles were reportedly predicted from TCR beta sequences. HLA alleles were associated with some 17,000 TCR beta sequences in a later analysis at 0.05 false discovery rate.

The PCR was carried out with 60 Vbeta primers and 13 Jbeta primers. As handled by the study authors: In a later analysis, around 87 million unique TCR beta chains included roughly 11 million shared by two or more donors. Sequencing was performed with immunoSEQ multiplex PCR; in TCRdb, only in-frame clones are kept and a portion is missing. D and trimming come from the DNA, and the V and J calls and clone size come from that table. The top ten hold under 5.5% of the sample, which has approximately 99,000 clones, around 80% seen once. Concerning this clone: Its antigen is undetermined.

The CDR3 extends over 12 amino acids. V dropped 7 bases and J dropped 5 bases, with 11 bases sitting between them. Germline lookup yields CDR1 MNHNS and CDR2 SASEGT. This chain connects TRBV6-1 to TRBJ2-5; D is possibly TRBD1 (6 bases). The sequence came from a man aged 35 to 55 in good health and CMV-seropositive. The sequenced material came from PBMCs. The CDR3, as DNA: TGTGCCAGCACTTGGGGGCGGGAGACCCAGTACTTC. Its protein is CASTWGRETQYF.